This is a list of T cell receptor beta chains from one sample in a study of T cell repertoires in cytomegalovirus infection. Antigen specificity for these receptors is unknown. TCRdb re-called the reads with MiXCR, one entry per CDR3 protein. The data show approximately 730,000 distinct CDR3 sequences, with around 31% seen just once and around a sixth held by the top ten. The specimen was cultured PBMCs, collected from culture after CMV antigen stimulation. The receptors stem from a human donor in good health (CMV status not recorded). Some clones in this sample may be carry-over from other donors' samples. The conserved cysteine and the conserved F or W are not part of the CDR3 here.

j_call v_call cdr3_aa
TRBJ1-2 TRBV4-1 ASRGGDGYT
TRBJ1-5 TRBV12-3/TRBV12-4 ASSLVIGQPQH
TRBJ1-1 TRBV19 ASSTGTGTEAF
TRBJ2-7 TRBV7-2 ASSPPGLAYLKQY
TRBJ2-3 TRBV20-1 SATSGGGPDTQY
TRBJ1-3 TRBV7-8 ASSLAEGDSGNTIY
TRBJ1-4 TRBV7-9 ASSLAGIQGNEKLF
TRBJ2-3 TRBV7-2 ASSLEGIITDTQY
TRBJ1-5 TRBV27 ASRRGDGQPQH
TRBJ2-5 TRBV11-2 ASSLGDSRVETQY
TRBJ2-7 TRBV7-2 ASSRTGGRALYEQY
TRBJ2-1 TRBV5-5 ASSLGQMFTYNEQF
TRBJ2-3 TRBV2 ASLAWTDTQY
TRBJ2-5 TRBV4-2 ASSQRAQRGGIQETQY
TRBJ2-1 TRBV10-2 ASSGFGAGDRNEQF
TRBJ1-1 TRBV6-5 ASTRLGTEAF
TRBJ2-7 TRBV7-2 ASSLGSGAYEQY
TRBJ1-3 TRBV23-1 ASTERSSGNTIY
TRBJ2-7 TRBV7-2 ASSLDGGLSYEQY
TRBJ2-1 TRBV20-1 SAPDSRNNNEQF
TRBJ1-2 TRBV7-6 ASSRTGDKNYGYT
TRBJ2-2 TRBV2 ASSEWGLGTTGELF
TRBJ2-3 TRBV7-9 ASSRLRLAGTDTQY
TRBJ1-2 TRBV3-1 ASSQDLRGNYGYT
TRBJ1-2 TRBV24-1 ATSAGQGSGYT
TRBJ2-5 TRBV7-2 ASSLAQRETQY
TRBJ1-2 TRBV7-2 ASSLGQGALYGYT
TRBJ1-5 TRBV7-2 ASSLHTGQPQH
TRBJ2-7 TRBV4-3 ASSQEGRLDEQY
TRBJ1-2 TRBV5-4 ASSTGQEYGYT
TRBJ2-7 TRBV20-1 SASKASGSLSYEQY
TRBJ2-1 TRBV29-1 SVESLDYNEQF
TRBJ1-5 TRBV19 ASSISRGGNQPQH
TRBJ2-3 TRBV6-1 ASSEFGTGDTDTQY
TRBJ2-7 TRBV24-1 ATSVIRYEQY